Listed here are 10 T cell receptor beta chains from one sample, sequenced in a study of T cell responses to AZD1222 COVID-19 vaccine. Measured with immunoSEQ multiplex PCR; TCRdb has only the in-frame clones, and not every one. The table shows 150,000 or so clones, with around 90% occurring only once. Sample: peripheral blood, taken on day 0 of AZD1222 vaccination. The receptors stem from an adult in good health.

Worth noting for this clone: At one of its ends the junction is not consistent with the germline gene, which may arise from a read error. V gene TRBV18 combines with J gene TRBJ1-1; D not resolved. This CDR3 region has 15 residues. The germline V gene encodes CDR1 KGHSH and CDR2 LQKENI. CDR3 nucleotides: TGTGCCAGCTCATTACATCCCCGGGCGAACTCTGAAGCTTTCTTT. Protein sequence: CASSLHPRANSEAFF.

CDR3 residues: CACGHGGTEAFF. CDR3 DNA sequence: TGTGCCTGCGGACATGGCGGGACTGAAGCTTTCTTT. The chain combines TRBV30 with TRBJ1-1; perhaps TRBD1 as D (5 bases). V was pared by 6 bases and J by 5 bases, with 13 bases between. Germline values: CDR1 GTSNPN, CDR2 SVGIG (reference sequence). The length of the CDR3 is 12 residues.

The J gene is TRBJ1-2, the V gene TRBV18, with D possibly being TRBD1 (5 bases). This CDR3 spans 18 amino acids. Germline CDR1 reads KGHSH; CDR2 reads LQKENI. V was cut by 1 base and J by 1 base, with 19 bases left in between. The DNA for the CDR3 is TGTGCCAGCTCACCACTCTCTTCGCGGAGGGGAGGTAACTATGGCTACACCTTC. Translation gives CASSPLSSRRGGNYGYTF.

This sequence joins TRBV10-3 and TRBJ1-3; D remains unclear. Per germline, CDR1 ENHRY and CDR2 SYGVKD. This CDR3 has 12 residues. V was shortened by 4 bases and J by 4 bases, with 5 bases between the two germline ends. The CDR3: CAISVEGNTIYF. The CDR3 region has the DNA TGTGCCATCAGTGTAGAGGGAAACACCATATATTTT.

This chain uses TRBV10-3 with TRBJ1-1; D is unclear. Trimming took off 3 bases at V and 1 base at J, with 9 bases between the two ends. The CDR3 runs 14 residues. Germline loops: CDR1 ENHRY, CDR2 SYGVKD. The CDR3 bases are TGTGCCATCAGTGAAGGTAACCGGAACACTGAAGCTTTCTTT. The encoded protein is CAISEGNRNTEAFF.

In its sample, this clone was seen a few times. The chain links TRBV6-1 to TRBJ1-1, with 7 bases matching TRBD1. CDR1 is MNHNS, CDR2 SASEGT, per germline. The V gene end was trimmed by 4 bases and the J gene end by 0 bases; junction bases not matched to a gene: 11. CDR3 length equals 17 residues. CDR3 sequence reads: CASSALRQGGMNTEAFF. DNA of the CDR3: TGTGCCAGCAGTGCACTGCGACAGGGAGGCATGAACACTGAAGCTTTCTTT.

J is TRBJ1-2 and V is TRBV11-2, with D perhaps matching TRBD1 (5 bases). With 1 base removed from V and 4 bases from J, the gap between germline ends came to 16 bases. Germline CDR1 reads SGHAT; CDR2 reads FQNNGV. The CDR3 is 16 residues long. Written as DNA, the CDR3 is TGTGCCAGCAGCTTAGGGGGGGTTGGGTCTTCCTATGGCTACACCTTC. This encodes CASSLGGVGSSYGYTF.

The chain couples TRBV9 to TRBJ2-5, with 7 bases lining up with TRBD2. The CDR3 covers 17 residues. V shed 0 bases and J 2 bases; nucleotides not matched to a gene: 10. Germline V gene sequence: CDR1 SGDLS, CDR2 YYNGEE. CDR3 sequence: CASSVGRAGLPQETQYF. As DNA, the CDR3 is TGTGCCAGCAGCGTAGGGAGAGCGGGGCTACCGCAAGAGACCCAGTACTTC. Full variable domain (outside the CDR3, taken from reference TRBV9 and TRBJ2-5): DSGVTQTPKHLITATGQRVTLRCSPRSGDLSVYWYQQSLDQGLQFLIQYYNGEERAKGNILERFSAQQFPDLHSELNLSSLELGDSALYFCASSVGRAGLPQETQYFGPGTRLLVL.

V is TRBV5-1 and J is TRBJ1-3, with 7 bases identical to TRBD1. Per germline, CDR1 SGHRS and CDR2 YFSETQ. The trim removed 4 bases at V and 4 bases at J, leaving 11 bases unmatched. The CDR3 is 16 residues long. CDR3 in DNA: TGCGCCAGCAGCGGCGGTGGAGGGGGCTCGGGAAACACCATATATTTT. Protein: CASSGGGGGSGNTIYF.

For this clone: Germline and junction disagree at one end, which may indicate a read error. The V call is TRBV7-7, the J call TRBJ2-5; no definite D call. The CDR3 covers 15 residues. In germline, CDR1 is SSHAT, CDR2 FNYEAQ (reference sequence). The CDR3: CASSLEVATKETQYF. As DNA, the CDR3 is TGTGCTAGCAGCTTAGAAGTGGCCACTAAAGAGACCCAGTACTTC.